These 30 T cell receptor beta chains came from one sample sequenced in a study of T cells in Graves' hyperthyroidism and ophthalmopathy. TCR beta CDR3 sequences were amplified from RNA transcripts. The study used the HTBI primer set for a first-round RT-PCR of the TCR CDR3. TCRdb redid the calling of the multiplex PCR reads with MiXCR, one entry per CDR3 protein. The sample carries approximately 590,000 distinct CDR3 sequences, approximately 15% recorded once. Sequencing was performed on blood. These receptors were taken from a woman aged 25 to 39 with Graves' hyperthyroidism.

There are many counts of this clonotype. As DNA, the CDR3 is TGTGCCAGCAGTAGAGGGTATGGCTACACCTTC. Encoded protein: CASSRGYGYTF. The chain links TRBV28 to TRBJ1-2, with D unresolved. CDR1 MDHEN and CDR2 SYDVKM come from the germline V gene. V was trimmed by 5 bases and J by 5 bases, leaving 6 bases between them. There are 11 residues in the CDR3.

The table lists this clonotype with a few counts. This may arise from a read error, as a much more abundant clone is one base away. The chain is built from TRBV6-2 or TRBV6-3 and TRBJ2-7, with 12 bases identical to TRBD2. The CDR3 spans 20 residues. Per germline, CDR1 MNHEY and CDR2 SVGEGT. CDR3 in DNA: TGTGACAGCAGTGCCCGTGGACTAGCGGGAACTACCCACCCCCTATACGAGCAGTACTTC. Translating gives CDSSARGLAGTTHPLYEQYF.

The chain has TRBV7-9 and TRBJ2-1; 9 bases are shared with TRBD2. This CDR3 region has 15 residues. Germline lookup yields CDR1 SEHNR and CDR2 FQNEAQ (reference sequence). The V segment lost 5 bases and the J segment 4 bases; nucleotides outside the gene matches: 6. The CDR3 sequence is CASSPGTSRYNEQFF. The CDR3 coding sequence is TGTGCCAGCAGCCCCGGGACTAGCCGGTACAATGAGCAGTTCTTC.

This clonotype was seen a few times. Here the CDR3 DNA reads TGTGCCAGCAGCTTACATGGGGAGCAGTACTTC. Amino acids: CASSLHGEQYF. The chain recombines TRBV7-9 with TRBJ2-7; no definite D call. Trimming cost V 2 bases and J 7 bases, with 6 bases left between them. This CDR3 contains 11 residues. Looked up from germline, CDR1 is SEHNR and CDR2 is FQNEAQ (reference sequence).

In its sample, this clonotype was seen many times. The V and J genes are TRBV12-3 or TRBV12-4 and TRBJ2-5, with D perhaps TRBD1 (5 bases). This CDR3 region has 14 residues. V was pared by 3 bases and J by 2 bases, with 10 bases between. The CDR3 nucleotides are TGTGCCAGCAGTTTCTTGGGGCTTCAAGAGACCCAGTACTTC. This gives the protein CASSFLGLQETQYF.

Of note for this clonotype: This could be a read error, since a much larger clone is one nucleotide away. The rearrangement joins TRBV12-3 or TRBV12-4 to TRBJ2-7; no reliable D call. Trimming cost V 1 base and J 2 bases, with 6 bases left between them. The CDR3 is 13 residues long. CDR3 loop: CASSLGDPYEQYF. CDR3 DNA: TGTGCCAGCAGTTTAGGGGATCCCTACGAGCAGTACTTC.

Only a few counts were recorded for this clonotype. The CDR3 is CAIGPSAGDQPQHF. The CDR3 DNA reads as TGTGCCATCGGTCCGAGCGCGGGTGATCAGCCCCAGCATTTT. This chain connects TRBV10-3 to TRBJ1-5; D call uncertain. Looked up from germline, CDR1 is ENHRY and CDR2 is SYGVKD. This CDR3 contains 14 residues. The V end was cut by 8 bases, the J end by 5 bases, with 16 bases between.

This clonotype was counted between two and nine times. The chain uses TRBV4-1 and TRBJ2-1; D remains ambiguous. CDR3 length: 16 residues. Trimming shortened V by 2 bases and J by 0 bases, and 11 bases separated the two germline ends. The germline V gene encodes CDR1 MGHRA and CDR2 YSYEKL. CDR3 amino acids: CASSQSQFGSYNEQFF. CDR3 sequence (DNA): TGCGCCAGCAGCCAATCCCAGTTTGGCTCCTACAATGAGCAGTTCTTC.

This clonotype has only a few counts. The chain employs TRBV10-3 and TRBJ1-1; D is uncertain. The CDR3 sequence is 15 residues long. V gave up 3 bases and J gave up 0 bases, with 11 bases separating them. The germline V gene encodes CDR1 ENHRY and CDR2 SYGVKD. CDR3 bases: TGTGCCATCAGTGATTCAGGAGTCATGAACACTGAAGCTTTCTTT. Protein sequence: CAISDSGVMNTEAFF.

This clonotype came up many times. The rearrangement links TRBV5-6 to TRBJ1-2; D is ambiguous. Trimming removed 3 bases at V and 0 bases at J, with 9 bases between. The CDR3 length is 14 residues. The germline gives CDR1 SGHDT, CDR2 YYEEEE. CDR3 sequence: CASSSGSSNYGYTF. CDR3 coding DNA: TGTGCCAGCAGCTCGGGATCCTCTAACTATGGCTACACCTTC.

This clonotype showed up just a few times. The chain recombines TRBV7-9 with TRBJ2-3; D could derive from TRBD1 or TRBD2 (5 bases each). The germline V gene encodes CDR1 SEHNR and CDR2 FQNEAQ (reference sequence). This CDR3 spans 16 amino acids. Trimming removed 7 bases at V and 2 bases at J, with 19 bases between. CDR3 DNA: TGTGCCAGCACCGAAGTTCTGGGGACCGTCACAGATACGCAGTATTTT. This gives the protein CASTEVLGTVTDTQYF.

This clonotype was seen ten or more times. The chain carries TRBV5-1 and TRBJ2-2; 14 positions agree with TRBD2. V was clipped by 4 bases and J by 2 bases; unmatched bases: 10. This CDR3 is built from 19 residues. The germline V gene has CDR1 SGHRS and CDR2 YFSETQ. CDR3 bases: TGCGCCAGCAGCCTTTCTACTGGACTAGCGGGAGGTAACACCGGGGAGCTGTTTTTT. This codes for CASSLSTGLAGGNTGELFF.

This clonotype was seen ten or more times. The rearrangement joins TRBV11-2 to TRBJ2-7; no definite D call. This CDR3 region has 16 residues. V lost 2 bases and J lost 0, with 14 bases in between. CDR1 and CDR2 from the germline V gene are SGHAT and FQNNGV. CDR3 protein: CASSLRASAGSYEQYF. The CDR3 region has the DNA TGTGCCAGCAGCTTACGGGCGTCAGCCGGCTCCTACGAGCAGTACTTC.

In its sample, this clonotype was seen many times. This chain joins TRBV6-1 and TRBJ2-1; tentative D call: TRBD1 (6 bases). This CDR3 is 12 amino acids long. Germline values: CDR1 MNHNS, CDR2 SASEGT. Trimming pared 6 bases from V and 5 bases from J, leaving 8 bases between. The CDR3 loop reads CASRGTNNEQFF. As DNA, the CDR3 is TGTGCCAGCAGAGGGACAAACAATGAGCAGTTCTTC.

This clonotype was seen many times. V gene TRBV7-8 combines with J gene TRBJ2-7; D gene uncertain. Per germline, CDR1 SGHVS and CDR2 FQNEAQ. V was shortened by 3 bases and J by 5 bases, with 5 bases between the two germline ends. This CDR3 spans 11 amino acids. CDR3 DNA: TGTGCCAGCAGCTTCGGACACGAGCAGTACTTC. Translation: CASSFGHEQYF.

The genes are TRBV2 and TRBJ1-5, with D possibly being TRBD1 (6 bases). V was cut by 4 bases and J by 5 bases, with 12 bases left in between. Germline CDR1 SNHLY, CDR2 FYNNEI. The CDR3 consists of 14 residues. The CDR3 is CASSAQGPYQPQHF. The CDR3 DNA sequence: TGTGCCAGCAGTGCCCAGGGGCCCTATCAGCCCCAGCATTTT.

As regards this clonotype: A far larger clone is one nucleotide away, so this likely arose from a read error. The chain has TRBV7-2 and TRBJ1-1, with no clear D. Germline loops: CDR1 SGHTA, CDR2 FQGNSA. The CDR3 extends over 13 amino acids. V gave up 1 base and J gave up 4 bases, with 7 bases separating them. CDR3 region: CASSLGIGTEAFF. In nucleotides, the CDR3 is TGTGCCAGCAGCTTAGGGATCGGCACTGAAGCTTTCTTT.

The chain combines TRBV3-1 with TRBJ1-3, with TRBD1 identical over 8 bases. V was clipped by 0 bases and J by 4 bases; unmatched bases: 5. The CDR3 spans 16 residues. Germline V gene sequence: CDR1 LGHDT, CDR2 YNNKEL (reference sequence). The CDR3 region has the DNA TGTGCCAGCAGCCAAGACCCCGGGACAGGCGGAAACACCATATATTTT. This gives the protein CASSQDPGTGGNTIYF.

This clonotype was seen repeatedly, ten times or more. V is TRBV6-1 and J is TRBJ1-5; D unclear. The CDR3 has 18 amino acids. Germline V gene lookup returns CDR1 MNHNS and CDR2 SASEGT. Trimming stripped 7 bases from V and 2 bases from J, with 24 bases between. The CDR3 coding sequence is TGTGCCAGCACCTCAGTTACCCTCGAGAGGTCGGGCAATCAGCCCCAGCATTTT. This gives the protein CASTSVTLERSGNQPQHF.

This clonotype was seen more than once but under ten times. Here the CDR3 DNA reads TGTGCCAGTAGTCCGCGGACAACAAACAACTATGGCTACACCTTC. This translates into CASSPRTTNNYGYTF. The chain is built from TRBV19 and TRBJ1-2; a possible D gene is TRBD1 (5 bases). The CDR3 consists of 15 residues. CDR1 is LNHDA, CDR2 SQIVND, per germline (reference sequence). With 5 bases removed from V and 2 bases from J, the gap between germline ends came to 15 bases.

At least ten counts were recorded for this clonotype. The V gene is TRBV12-3 or TRBV12-4, the J gene TRBJ1-1; D is uncertain. Trimming took off 5 bases at V and 5 bases at J, with 6 bases between the two ends. The CDR3 length is 11 residues. The CDR3: CASSVFTEAFF. CDR3 DNA sequence: TGTGCCAGCAGTGTATTTACTGAAGCTTTCTTT.

This clonotype appeared many times. The chain couples TRBV3-1 to TRBJ1-4; TRBD1 matches 10 bases. The CDR3 covers 14 residues. CDR1 LGHDT and CDR2 YNNKEL come from the germline V gene (reference sequence). The junction had 6 bases not matched to a gene; V was cut back by 4 bases and J by 10 bases. The CDR3 coding sequence is TGTGCCAGCAGCCCAGGGACAGGGGTGGGAAAACTGTTTTTT. Protein product: CASSPGTGVGKLFF. Full variable domain (missing parts from reference TRBV3-1 and TRBJ1-4): DTAVSQTPKYLVTQMGNDKSIKCEQNLGHDTMYWYKQDSKKFLKIMFSYNNKELIINETVPNRFSPKSPDKAHLNLHINSLELGDSAVYFCASSPGTGVGKLFFGSGTQLSVL.

This clonotype was counted many times. This chain connects TRBV18 to TRBJ2-3; D call uncertain. This CDR3 comprises 15 residues. V lost 4 bases and J lost 6, with 17 bases in between. The V gene's germline CDR1 is KGHSH and CDR2 LQKENI. CDR3 in DNA: TGTGCCAGCTCACTTCTCAGGACGGAGCTGGATACGCAGTATTTT. It is translated as CASSLLRTELDTQYF.

In this sample, this clonotype turned up a few times. The chain uses TRBV7-2 and TRBJ2-3; D is uncertain. The CDR3 extends over 14 amino acids. The ends were cut back, 2 bases at V and 4 bases at J, with 10 bases in the middle. Looked up from germline, CDR1 is SGHTA and CDR2 is FQGNSA. The CDR3 region has the DNA TGTGCCAGCAGCTTAAGACGCCCTCCAGATACGCAGTATTTT. Amino acids: CASSLRRPPDTQYF. Drawing the rest from reference TRBV7-2 and TRBJ2-3, the complete variable domain is GAGVSQSPSNKVTEKGKDVELRCDPISGHTALYWYRQSLGQGLEFLIYFQGNSAPDKSGLPSDRFSAERTGGSVSTLTIQRTQQEDSAVYLCASSLRRPPDTQYFGPGTRLTVL.

This clonotype was picked up many times. The chain carries TRBV6-5 and TRBJ2-2; D is uncertain. Trimming stripped 2 bases from V and 6 bases from J, with 13 bases between. CDR3 length equals 15 residues. CDR1 and CDR2 from the germline V gene are MNHEY and SVGAGI. CDR3 loop: CASSYRAPSPGELFF. CDR3 DNA sequence: TGTGCCAGCAGTTACAGGGCCCCGAGTCCCGGGGAGCTGTTTTTT.

This clonotype was recorded many times. This chain connects TRBV2 to TRBJ2-7, with D unclear. V was trimmed by 8 bases and J by 4 bases, leaving 18 bases between them. Per germline, CDR1 SNHLY and CDR2 FYNNEI. The CDR3 length is 14 residues. CDR3 sequence (DNA): TGTGCCAGCTTAAGTTCCGAAAGGTTTTACGAGCAGTACTTC. Amino acids: CASLSSERFYEQYF. The variable domain in full, with the rest retrieved from reference TRBV2 and TRBJ2-7, is EPEVTQTPSHQVTQMGQEVILRCVPISNHLYFYWYRQILGQKVEFLVSFYNNEISEKSEIFDDQFSVERPDGSNFTLKIRSTKLEDSAMYFCASLSSERFYEQYFGPGTRLTVT.

Points on this clonotype: A read error is possible here, since a much larger clone lies one base away. The chain employs TRBV6-1 and TRBJ1-1; D possibly corresponds to TRBD1 (6 bases). This CDR3 spans 18 amino acids. Germline assignment: CDR1 MNHNS and CDR2 SASEGT. The CDR3 is CASSPKPPRLLRDTEALF. The DNA of the CDR3 is TGTGCCAGCAGTCCAAAACCCCCACGTTTACTTCGGGACACTGAAGCTCTCTTT.

This clonotype was recorded many times. J is TRBJ1-6 and V is TRBV2; 8 nucleotides match TRBD1. Germline V CDR1 and CDR2: SNHLY, FYNNEI. The CDR3 is 15 amino acids. J was trimmed by 9 bases and V by 2 bases; bases with no gene match: 6. CDR3 residues: CASSEQSGGGSPLHF. As DNA, the CDR3 is TGTGCCAGCAGTGAACAATCAGGGGGCGGTTCACCCCTCCACTTT.

This clonotype was observed many times. This chain uses TRBV5-1 with TRBJ2-1; 7 nucleotides line up with TRBD1. Germline CDR1 and CDR2: SGHRS and YFSETQ. The length of the CDR3 is 14 residues. V was pared by 0 bases and J by 6 bases, with 3 bases of the junction left unmatched. As DNA, the CDR3 is TGCGCCAGCAGCTTGGGACAGGGTTTCAATGAGCAGTTCTTC. Translation gives CASSLGQGFNEQFF. Filled out from reference TRBV5-1 and TRBJ2-1, the complete variable domain reads KAGVTQTPRYLIKTRGQQVTLSCSPISGHRSVSWYQQTPGQGLQFLFEYFSETQRNKGNFPGRFSGRQFSNSRSEMNVSTLELGDSALYLCASSLGQGFNEQFFGPGTRLTVL.

There are many counts of this clonotype. The genes are TRBV20-1 and TRBJ1-1; D call uncertain. Germline V gene data show CDR1 as DFQATT and CDR2 as SNEGSKA (reference sequence). Deletions cut 4 bases from V and 1 base from J, with 16 bases between. The CDR3 contains 15 residues. CDR3 amino acids: CSANSPSDGNTEAFF. As DNA, the CDR3 is TGCAGTGCTAATTCCCCTTCGGACGGGAACACTGAAGCTTTCTTT.